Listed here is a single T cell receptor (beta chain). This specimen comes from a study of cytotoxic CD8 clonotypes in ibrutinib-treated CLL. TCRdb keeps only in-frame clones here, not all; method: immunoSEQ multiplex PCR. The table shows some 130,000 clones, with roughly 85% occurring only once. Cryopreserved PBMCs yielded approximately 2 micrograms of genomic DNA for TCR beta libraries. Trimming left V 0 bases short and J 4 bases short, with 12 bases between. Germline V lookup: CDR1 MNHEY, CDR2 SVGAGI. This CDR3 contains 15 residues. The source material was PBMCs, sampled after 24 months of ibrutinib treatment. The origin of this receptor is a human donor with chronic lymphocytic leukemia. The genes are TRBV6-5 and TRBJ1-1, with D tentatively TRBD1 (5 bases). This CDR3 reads CASSYSRQLGTEAFF. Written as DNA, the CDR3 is TGTGCCAGCAGTTACTCGCGACAGTTGGGCACTGAAGCTTTCTTT.